The 10 T cell receptor beta chains in this list originate from one sample, sequenced in a study of cytomegalovirus exposure and HLA in healthy donors. The PCR had 60 Vbeta and 13 Jbeta primers. Sequencing was performed with immunoSEQ multiplex PCR; in TCRdb, only in-frame clones are kept and a portion is missing. Found here are 95,000 to 150,000 clones, 75% to 85% of them singletons; the top ten hold more than 1.5%. Sample: PBMCs. The origin of the receptors is a man in his forties or fifties in good health and CMV-seronegative.

The chain joins TRBV10-3 to TRBJ2-3; tentatively, D is TRBD2 (6 bases). V was clipped by 3 bases and J by 6 bases, with 13 bases between them. The CDR3 contains 14 residues. The germline V gene has CDR1 ENHRY and CDR2 SYGVKD. CDR3 nucleotide sequence: TGTGCCATCAGTGATGGCGGAGGGACCGATACGCAGTATTTT. Protein: CAISDGGGTDTQYF.

This chain links TRBV20-1 with TRBJ1-1; D call uncertain. V lost 7 bases, J lost 1 base, and 7 bases lay in between. CDR3 size: 11 residues. CDR1 DFQATT and CDR2 SNEGSKA come from the germline V gene (reference sequence). This CDR3 reads CSGEGNTEAFF. The CDR3 DNA is TGCAGTGGGGAGGGGAACACTGAAGCTTTCTTT.

The chain couples TRBV5-4 to TRBJ2-1, with 7 bases identical to TRBD2. CDR1 and CDR2 (germline): SGHNT, YYREEE (reference sequence). The J segment lost 2 bases and the V segment lost 1 base, leaving 6 bases of the junction unmatched. CDR3 length: 16 amino acids. The CDR3 DNA reads TGTGCCAGCAGCTTGTCCGGCGGGAGCACCTACAATGAGCAGTTCTTC. It encodes CASSLSGGSTYNEQFF.

A remark on this clone: Germline and junction disagree at one end, which may indicate a read error. The gene calls are TRBV30 and TRBJ2-4; 9 nucleotides match TRBD2. Germline CDR1 reads GTSNPN; CDR2 reads SVGIG (reference sequence). The CDR3 is 15 residues long. This CDR3 is CAWSRGGLAKNSQYF. CDR3 DNA sequence: TGTGCCTGGAGTCGGGGGGGACTAGCCAAAAACAGTCAGTACTTC.

The chain employs TRBV7-9 and TRBJ2-2, with D maybe TRBD2 (6 bases). Trimming removed 5 bases at V and 1 base at J, with 14 bases between. There are 16 residues in the CDR3. Germline CDR1 and CDR2: SEHNR and FQNEAQ (reference sequence). In DNA form, the CDR3 reads TGTGCCAGCAGCCCGACGGGACTGCTGAACACCGGGGAGCTGTTTTTT. Translating it yields CASSPTGLLNTGELFF.

The genes are TRBV7-9 and TRBJ1-2; 9 bases match TRBD1. Germline values: CDR1 SEHNR, CDR2 FQNEAQ (reference sequence). CDR3 size: 14 residues. The trim removed 4 bases at V and 7 bases at J, leaving 7 bases unmatched. The CDR3 DNA sequence: TGTGCCAGCAGCTCCGGACAGGGGATTTCTGGCTACACCTTC. This sequence encodes CASSSGQGISGYTF.

V is TRBV11-1 and J is TRBJ2-1; the match to TRBD1 covers 10 bases. Looked up from germline, CDR1 is SGHAT and CDR2 is FQDESV (reference sequence). The junction had 5 bases not matched to a gene; V was cut back by 5 bases and J by 4 bases. The CDR3 loop spans 15 amino acids. CDR3 in DNA: TGTGCCAGCAGCCCCTTGGACAGGGGGTACAATGAGCAGTTCTTC. Translation gives CASSPLDRGYNEQFF.

The rearrangement joins TRBV6-4 to TRBJ1-2; 12 bases are a match to TRBD1. Losses at the gene ends were 6 bases for V and 7 bases for J; bases not matched to a gene: 6. In germline, CDR1 is MRHNA, CDR2 SNTAGT. CDR3 length equals 14 residues. CDR3 DNA sequence: TGTGCCAGCAGCATGGGACAGGGGGCAGGTGGCTACACCTTC. Translation gives CASSMGQGAGGYTF.

The V gene is TRBV18, the J gene TRBJ2-7; D not resolved. The CDR3 covers 15 residues. Trimming stripped 0 bases from V and 1 base from J, with 10 bases between. Germline V gene sequence: CDR1 KGHSH, CDR2 LQKENI. This chain's CDR3 is CASSPPYMRSYEQYF. For the CDR3, the DNA is TGTGCCAGCTCACCACCGTATATGAGGTCCTACGAGCAGTACTTC.

This chain connects TRBV9 to TRBJ1-2; 9 nucleotides match TRBD1. The CDR3 extends over 13 amino acids. With V trimmed by 2 bases and J by 5 bases, 1 base remained unmatched. Looked up from germline, CDR1 is SGDLS and CDR2 is YYNGEE. The CDR3 DNA follows: TGTGCCAGCAGCGTTGACAGGGGGTATGGCTACACCTTC. Encoded protein: CASSVDRGYGYTF.